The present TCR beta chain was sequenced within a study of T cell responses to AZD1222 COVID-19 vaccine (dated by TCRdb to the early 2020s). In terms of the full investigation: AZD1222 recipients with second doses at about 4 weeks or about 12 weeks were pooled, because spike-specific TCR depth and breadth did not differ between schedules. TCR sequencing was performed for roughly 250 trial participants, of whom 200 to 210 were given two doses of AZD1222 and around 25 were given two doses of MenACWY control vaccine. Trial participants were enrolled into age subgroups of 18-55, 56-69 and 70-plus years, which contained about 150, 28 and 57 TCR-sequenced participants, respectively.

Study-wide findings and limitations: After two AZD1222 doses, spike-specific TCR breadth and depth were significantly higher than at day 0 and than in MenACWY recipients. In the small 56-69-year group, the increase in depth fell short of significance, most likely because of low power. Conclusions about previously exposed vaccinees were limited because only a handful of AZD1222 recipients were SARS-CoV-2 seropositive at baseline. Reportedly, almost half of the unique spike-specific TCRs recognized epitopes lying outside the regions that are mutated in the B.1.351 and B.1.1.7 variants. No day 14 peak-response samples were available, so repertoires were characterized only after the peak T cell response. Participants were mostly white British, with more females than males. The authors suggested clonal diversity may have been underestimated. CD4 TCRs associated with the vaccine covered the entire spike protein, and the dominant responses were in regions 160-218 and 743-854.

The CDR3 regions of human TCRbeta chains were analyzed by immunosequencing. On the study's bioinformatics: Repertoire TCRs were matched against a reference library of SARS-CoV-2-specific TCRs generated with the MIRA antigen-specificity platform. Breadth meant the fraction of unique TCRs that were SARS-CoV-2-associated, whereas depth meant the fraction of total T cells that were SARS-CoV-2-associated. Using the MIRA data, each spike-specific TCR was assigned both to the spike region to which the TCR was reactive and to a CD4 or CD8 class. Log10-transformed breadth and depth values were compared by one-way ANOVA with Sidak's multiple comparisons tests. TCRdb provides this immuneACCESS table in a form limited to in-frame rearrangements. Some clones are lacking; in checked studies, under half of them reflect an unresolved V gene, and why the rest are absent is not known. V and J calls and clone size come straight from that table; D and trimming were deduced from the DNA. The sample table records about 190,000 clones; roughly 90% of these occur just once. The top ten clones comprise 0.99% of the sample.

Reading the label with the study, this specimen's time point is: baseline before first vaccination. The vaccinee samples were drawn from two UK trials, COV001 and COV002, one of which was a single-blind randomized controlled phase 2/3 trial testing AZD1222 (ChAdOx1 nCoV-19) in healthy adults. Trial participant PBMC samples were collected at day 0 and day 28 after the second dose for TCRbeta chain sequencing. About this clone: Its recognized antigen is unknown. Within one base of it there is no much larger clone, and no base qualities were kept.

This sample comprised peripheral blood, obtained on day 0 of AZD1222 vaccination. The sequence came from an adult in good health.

The DNA sequence reads TGTGCCAGCAGCTTGTTAAGGAGGTTGGACGAGCAGTACTTC. This codes for CASSLLRRLDEQYF. The chain was built from TRBV5-5 and TRBJ2-7; a tentative D call is TRBD2 (5 bases match). V is reduced by 1 base and J by 5 bases, leaving a spacing of 13 bases between them. Per the germline V gene (reference sequence), SGHKS is the CDR1 and YYEKEE is the CDR2. The cysteine opens and the phenylalanine closes a CDR3 of 14 amino acids. This entry keeps only the CDR3 DNA: 42 bases, framed from base 1. The reference TRBV5-5 and TRBJ2-7 proteins fill in what lies around the CDR3, so the full variable domain reads DAGVTQSPTHLIKTRGQQVTLRCSPISGHKSVSWYQQVLGQGPQFIFQYYEKEERGRGNFPDRFSARQFPNYSSELNVNALLLGDSALYLCASSLLRRLDEQYFGPGTRLTVT.